This is a list of T cell receptor beta chains from one sample in a study of blood T cell repertoires in COVID-19. Method: immunoSEQ multiplex PCR; TCRdb's copy keeps in-frame clones and lacks some. Counted here are around 220,000 clones, about 88% occurring once; the ten biggest clones make up roughly 10%. Sequencing was carried out using peripheral blood. These receptors originate from a woman aged 45 to 65 with COVID-19, enrolled during active disease. CDR3s include the opening cysteine and the closing phenylalanine or tryptophan. D genes are given only for firm matches. Clone size appears in some rows only: once, few, many, or a class for an expanded clone.

j_gene	abundance	v_gene	d_gene	CDR3nt	CDR3aa
TRBJ1-1	.	TRBV6-2/TRBV6-3	TRBD1	TGTGCCAGCAGTCGCGACAGGGGGCTTGGAGCTTTCTTT	CASSRDRGLGAFF
TRBJ1-1	.	TRBV21-1	.	TGTGCCAGCCCCAGGGACGGGGGGCTAGGGGACACTGAAGCTTTCTTT	CASPRDGGLGDTEAFF
TRBJ2-3	few	TRBV5-4	TRBD2	TGTGCCAGCAGCTTGGGACTAGCGGGTTTAACAGATACGCAGTATTTT	CASSLGLAGLTDTQYF
TRBJ1-3	.	TRBV2	.	TGTGCCAGCAGTGAAAACCCCGGGGGACTCTCTGGAAACACCATATATTTT	CASSENPGGLSGNTIYF
TRBJ2-4	.	TRBV5-6	TRBD2	TGTGCCAGCAGCCCGGGGGGGGGCGAAAACATTCAGTACTTC	CASSPGGGENIQYF
TRBJ1-5	once	TRBV10-2	.	TGCGCCAGCATCTCACGGGGACTTTTATGTAGCAATCAGCCCCAGCATTTT	CASISRGLLCSNQPQHF
TRBJ2-1	.	TRBV28	TRBD2	TGTGCCAGCACTAGCGGGGGCCGAATTCATGAGCAGTTCTTC	CASTSGGRIHEQFF
TRBJ1-4	.	TRBV18	TRBD1	TGTGCCAGCTCACCCCGGACAGGGGACGTGGGAAAACTGTTTTTT	CASSPRTGDVGKLFF
TRBJ1-5	.	TRBV5-1	.	TGCGCCAGCAGCTTGGCGGGGGGGTTCGCTCAGCCCCAGCATTTT	CASSLAGGFAQPQHF
TRBJ1-2	.	TRBV5-4	.	TGTGCCAGCAGCTCGATGACAGACTATGGCTACACCTTC	CASSSMTDYGYTF
TRBJ2-2	few	TRBV7-9	.	TGTGCCAGCAGCCCCACAAAGAACACCGGGGAGCTGTTTTTT	CASSPTKNTGELFF
TRBJ2-1	.	TRBV11-2	TRBD2	TGTGCCAGCTTGACTAGCGGGGGTCAAAATGAGCAGTTCTTC	CASLTSGGQNEQFF
TRBJ2-2	.	TRBV18	TRBD1	TGTGCCAGCTCACCCAGGACAGGGATAAACACCGGGGAGCTGTTTTTT	CASSPRTGINTGELFF
TRBJ2-7	.	TRBV2	.	TGTGCCAGCCTGTCGGTCTACGAGCAGTACTTC	CASLSVYEQYF
TRBJ1-2	.	TRBV4-1	TRBD1	TGCGCCAGCAGCCAAGATGGAGGACAGGGGTGGGATGGCTACACCTTC	CASSQDGGQGWDGYTF
TRBJ1-1	.	TRBV18	TRBD1	TGTGCCAGCTCACCACCTAGCGGACAGGGAGGATCGGAAGCTTTCTTT	CASSPPSGQGGSEAFF
TRBJ2-3	.	TRBV5-1	TRBD2	TGCGCCAGCAGCTTCATTCGGACTAGCGGGGGGACAGATACGCAGTATTTT	CASSFIRTSGGTDTQYF
TRBJ2-2	.	TRBV4-2	TRBD2	TGTGCCAGCAGCCCCCTCGGGGGGGCTCGTAGCACCGGGGAGCTGTTTTTT	CASSPLGGARSTGELFF
TRBJ1-1	.	TRBV11-3	.	TGTGCCAGCAAGGGACAAGTATTCGAAGCTTTCTTT	CASKGQVFEAFF